This passage covers 28 T cell receptor beta chains from one sample sequenced in a study of T-cell memory formation after mild COVID-19. TCRdb ran MiXCR on the 5' RACE reads and lists one entry per CDR3 protein. The repertoire consists of roughly 600,000 distinct CDR3 sequences, with 18% occurring once and the leading ten covering 12%. The sample comprised PBMCs or a T cell subset sorted from them (not recorded which). The source is an adult woman who had mild COVID-19 (a few samples of this study predate the infection). Cell type and time point are not known.

The chain has TRBV3-1 and TRBJ2-5, with D hard to call. Germline values: CDR1 LGHDT, CDR2 YNNKEL (reference sequence). CDR3 length equals 13 residues. Trimming shortened V by 4 bases and J by 5 bases, and 11 bases separated the two germline ends. Written as DNA, the CDR3 is TGTGCCAGCAGCCGGGAACTTTGGGAGACCCAGTACTTC. Its protein is CASSRELWETQYF.

The chain uses TRBV5-6 and TRBJ1-2; tentative D call: TRBD1 (5 bases). The CDR3 has 14 amino acids. Germline assignment: CDR1 SGHDT and CDR2 YYEEEE. V lost 3 bases, J lost 3 bases, and 12 bases lay in between. DNA of the CDR3: TGTGCCAGCAGCTCTGGGGCCCGCCACTATGGCTACACCTTC. It encodes CASSSGARHYGYTF.

Only a few counts were recorded for this clonotype. V usage is TRBV7-9 and J usage is TRBJ2-1, with TRBD2 identical over 10 bases. CDR1 is SEHNR, CDR2 FQNEAQ, per germline (reference sequence). The CDR3 has 15 amino acids. The V and J ends lost 6 bases and 5 bases, in that order; junction bases with no gene match: 7. CDR3 region: CASSSGLAAHNEQFF. DNA of the CDR3: TGTGCCAGCAGTTCTGGACTAGCGGCCCACAATGAGCAGTTCTTC. The whole variable domain, filled in from reference TRBV7-9 and TRBJ2-1, reads DTGVSQNPRHKITKRGQNVTFRCDPISEHNRLYWYRQTLGQGPEFLTYFQNEAQLEKSRLLSDRFSAERPKGSFSTLEIQRTEQGDSAMYLCASSSGLAAHNEQFFGPGTRLTVL.

This chain joins TRBV2 and TRBJ1-6; D not certain. CDR3 length: 13 amino acids. Germline V gene data show CDR1 as SNHLY and CDR2 as FYNNEI. With 1 base removed from V and 10 bases from J, the gap between germline ends came to 8 bases. The CDR3 loop reads CASSEGNHSPLHF. The CDR3 DNA is TGTGCCAGCAGTGAAGGTAACCACTCACCCCTCCACTTT. Complete variable domain (other parts from reference TRBV2 and TRBJ1-6): EPEVTQTPSHQVTQMGQEVILRCVPISNHLYFYWYRQILGQKVEFLVSFYNNEISEKSEIFDDQFSVERPDGSNFTLKIRSTKLEDSAMYFCASSEGNHSPLHFGNGTRLTVT.

This clonotype has at least ten counts. CDR3 nucleotide sequence: TGTGCCAGCAGCGACAGGGGACGGGACGAGCAGTACTTC. Translation gives CASSDRGRDEQYF. The chain combines TRBV12-3 or TRBV12-4 with TRBJ2-7; 8 bases agree with TRBD1. This CDR3 is built from 13 residues. Trimming at V came to 6 bases and at J to 5 bases, leaving 6 bases not matched to a gene.

This clonotype turned up a few times. The chain combines TRBV12-3 or TRBV12-4 with TRBJ2-5; unclear D gene. This CDR3 is built from 16 residues. V was cut by 7 bases and J by 1 base, with 19 bases left in between. CDR3 region: CASTVRALFFQETQYF. As DNA, the CDR3 is TGTGCCAGCACCGTTCGGGCCCTGTTTTTCCAAGAGACCCAGTACTTC.

J is TRBJ2-1 and V is TRBV7-9, with 9 nucleotides matching TRBD1. The CDR3 sequence is 15 residues long. Losses at the gene ends were 5 bases for V and 7 bases for J; bases not matched to a gene: 9. Germline V lookup: CDR1 SEHNR, CDR2 FQNEAQ (reference sequence). The CDR3 loop reads CASSVTGGALNEQFF. The CDR3 DNA is TGTGCCAGCAGCGTAACAGGGGGCGCCTTAAATGAGCAGTTCTTC.

This clonotype came up many times. The V call is TRBV20-1, the J call TRBJ2-2; 7 bases are shared with TRBD2. The V segment lost 2 bases and the J segment 3 bases; nucleotides outside the gene matches: 6. There are 15 residues in the CDR3. The germline V gene has CDR1 DFQATT and CDR2 SNEGSKA (reference sequence). CDR3 bases: TGCAGTGCTAGAAAGGCTAGCGGATACACCGGGGAGCTGTTTTTT. Residues: CSARKASGYTGELFF.

The genes are TRBV12-3 or TRBV12-4 and TRBJ1-1; D not resolved. The V end was cut by 3 bases, the J end by 10 bases, with 18 bases between. This CDR3 is 14 amino acids long. The chain's CDR3 is CASSFDNLAGRAFF. The CDR3 nucleotides read TGTGCCAGCAGTTTCGACAATTTGGCGGGGAGAGCTTTCTTT.

The V gene is TRBV5-1, the J gene TRBJ2-3; the D gene is possibly TRBD1 (5 bases). CDR3 length: 15 residues. CDR1 and CDR2 (germline): SGHRS, YFSETQ. The V and J ends lost 0 bases and 4 bases respectively, with 12 bases between them. The CDR3 region is CASSLGGHLSDTQYF. The CDR3 DNA follows: TGCGCCAGCAGCTTGGGAGGACATCTTTCAGATACGCAGTATTTT.

This chain connects TRBV29-1 to TRBJ2-7; TRBD2 matches 10 bases. The J segment lost 4 bases and the V segment lost 7 bases, leaving 7 bases of the junction unmatched. From germline, CDR1 is SQVTM and CDR2 ANQGSEA. This CDR3 spans 13 amino acids. The CDR3 spells CSARLAGGYEQYF. In DNA form, the CDR3 reads TGCAGCGCCAGACTAGCGGGTGGTTACGAGCAGTACTTC.

In this sample, this clonotype turned up a few times. The V and J genes are TRBV7-2 and TRBJ2-5; 7 bases agree with TRBD1. CDR1 is SGHTA, CDR2 FQGNSA, per germline. The CDR3 sequence is 14 residues long. The junction had 8 bases not matched to a gene; V was cut back by 5 bases and J by 5 bases. The CDR3 is CASSTQTGTETQYF. The CDR3 nucleotides are TGTGCCAGCAGCACTCAGACAGGGACGGAGACCCAGTACTTC.

In its sample, this clonotype was seen a few times. The rearrangement uses TRBV29-1 and TRBJ2-1; 8 nucleotides match TRBD1. The CDR3 spans 13 residues. With V trimmed by 6 bases and J by 6 bases, 7 bases remained unmatched. Germline CDR1 reads SQVTM; CDR2 reads ANQGSEA. CDR3 DNA sequence: TGCAGCGTGGACAGGGATTTCGGCAATGAGCAGTTCTTC. Translated: CSVDRDFGNEQFF.

This clonotype was counted only a few times. This chain uses TRBV12-5 with TRBJ1-2; D is ambiguous. The CDR3 runs to 14 residues. Trimming left V 1 base short and J 5 bases short, with 11 bases between. Germline V gene sequence: CDR1 LGHNT, CDR2 FRNRAP. The CDR3, as DNA: TGTGCTAGTGGTTTGGGACTGATCGGATATGGCTACACCTTC. Amino acids: CASGLGLIGYGYTF. The variable domain in full, completed from reference TRBV12-5 and TRBJ1-2, reads DARVTQTPRHKVTEMGQEVTMRCQPILGHNTVFWYRQTMMQGLELLAYFRNRAPLDDSGMPKDRFSAEMPDATLATLKIQPSEPRDSAVYFCASGLGLIGYGYTFGSGTRLTVV.

The chain joins TRBV7-2 to TRBJ1-3; D remains unclear. Deletions cut 0 bases from V and 0 bases from J, with 9 bases between. The CDR3 is made up of 16 amino acids. Germline V lookup: CDR1 SGHTA, CDR2 FQGNSA. The CDR3 loop is CASSLAGPSSGNTIYF. CDR3 DNA: TGTGCCAGCAGCTTAGCAGGCCCGAGCTCTGGAAACACCATATATTTT.

The table lists this clonotype with many counts. The genes are TRBV4-1 and TRBJ2-7, with 9 bases fitting TRBD2. The germline gives CDR1 MGHRA, CDR2 YSYEKL. The junction had 4 bases not matched to a gene; V was cut back by 4 bases and J by 3 bases. The CDR3 loop spans 14 amino acids. DNA for the CDR3: TGCGCCAGCAGCCGGACTAGCGATGACTACGAGCAGTACTTC. Translated, it gives CASSRTSDDYEQYF.

This clonotype was recorded a few times. This rearrangement joins TRBV20-1 to TRBJ2-7; no firm D call. The CDR3 is 12 amino acids. Germline loops: CDR1 DFQATT, CDR2 SNEGSKA (reference sequence). V lost 3 bases and J lost 7, with 13 bases in between. The CDR3 sequence is CSARSLDLEQYF. The CDR3 nucleotides are TGCAGTGCTAGGTCTCTGGACCTGGAGCAGTACTTC.

This clonotype occurred a few times. This chain connects TRBV4-2 to TRBJ2-1, with 9 bases that match TRBD2. J gave up 4 bases and V 4 bases, and 5 bases lay outside the gene matches. The CDR3 covers 15 residues. The V gene's germline CDR1 is LGHNA and CDR2 YNFKEQ. The CDR3 reads CASSLTTSGYNEQFF. CDR3 DNA sequence: TGTGCCAGCAGCCTAACGACTAGCGGTTACAATGAGCAGTTCTTC.

The gene calls are TRBV12-3 or TRBV12-4 and TRBJ1-6; D remains ambiguous. The CDR3 is made up of 13 amino acids. V dropped 5 bases and J dropped 9 bases, with 11 bases sitting between them. The CDR3 loop is CASSPKGSSPLHF. The CDR3 nucleotides are TGTGCCAGCAGTCCCAAGGGCAGTTCACCCCTCCACTTT.

The chain uses TRBV10-3 and TRBJ2-1; D unclear. Looked up from germline, CDR1 is ENHRY and CDR2 is SYGVKD. Trimming shortened V by 4 bases and J by 4 bases, and 5 bases separated the two germline ends. The CDR3 is made up of 12 amino acids. The CDR3 bases are TGTGCCATCAGTGCCGCGTACAATGAGCAGTTCTTC. Protein: CAISAAYNEQFF.

This clonotype was counted many times. The chain couples TRBV30 to TRBJ2-1, with 9 bases matching TRBD2. The V and J ends lost 0 bases and 9 bases, in that order; junction bases with no gene match: 6. This CDR3 comprises 14 residues. CDR1 is GTSNPN, CDR2 SVGIG, per germline (reference sequence). This chain's CDR3 is CAWSVRREGTEQFF. As DNA, the CDR3 is TGTGCCTGGAGTGTAAGGCGGGAGGGCACTGAGCAGTTCTTC.

V usage is TRBV4-3 and J usage is TRBJ2-3; 12 nucleotides agree with TRBD2. The CDR3 runs to 17 residues. The germline V gene has CDR1 LGHNA and CDR2 YSLEER. Trimming at V came to 1 base and at J to 0 bases, leaving 2 bases not matched to a gene. The CDR3 loop reads CASSQVGLAGSTDTQYF. The CDR3 DNA reads TGCGCCAGCAGCCAAGTAGGACTAGCGGGGAGCACAGATACGCAGTATTTT.

This clonotype was counted many times. The gene calls are TRBV5-1 and TRBJ2-1, with no clear D. V was shortened by 4 bases and J by 0 bases, with 5 bases between the two germline ends. The CDR3 extends over 13 amino acids. Germline V gives CDR1 SGHRS, CDR2 YFSETQ. The CDR3 DNA is TGCGCCAGCAGCCCCGACTCCTACAATGAGCAGTTCTTC. It is translated as CASSPDSYNEQFF.

The chain is built from TRBV6-5 and TRBJ2-1; 9 nucleotides align to TRBD2. CDR1 and CDR2 (germline): MNHEY, SVGAGI. This CDR3 is built from 17 residues. V lost 4 bases and J lost 1; bases outside the gene matches: 8. This chain's CDR3 is CASSSRLAGLSYNEQFF. The CDR3 DNA reads TGTGCCAGCAGTTCGCGTCTAGCGGGATTATCCTACAATGAGCAGTTCTTC.

There are a few counts of this clonotype. This rearrangement joins TRBV7-9 to TRBJ2-3; 15 bases are a match to TRBD2. Per germline, CDR1 SEHNR and CDR2 FQNEAQ (reference sequence). V shed 5 bases, J shed 3 bases, and the junction held 12 bases outside the gene matches. The CDR3 totals 19 residues. The CDR3 region has the DNA TGTGCCAGCAGCCAAAGCAGGACTAGCGGGGGGGCCCGAACAGATACGCAGTATTTT. It yields the protein CASSQSRTSGGARTDTQYF.

This clonotype was detected only a few times. This chain links TRBV7-2 with TRBJ2-1; D is perhaps TRBD2 (6 bases). The CDR3 is made up of 15 amino acids. Trimming cost V 5 bases and J 6 bases, with 17 bases left between them. CDR1 and CDR2 from the germline V gene are SGHTA and FQGNSA. CDR3 sequence (DNA): TGTGCCAGCAGCCTATCCGGGACTCGGCTCAATGAGCAGTTCTTC. Translating gives CASSLSGTRLNEQFF.

This clonotype was detected only once. This chain uses TRBV29-1 with TRBJ2-7; the D call may be TRBD1 or TRBD2 (5 bases each). This CDR3 comprises 16 residues. Germline CDR1 reads SQVTM; CDR2 reads ANQGSEA. V dropped 4 bases and J dropped 9 bases, with 28 bases sitting between them. Here the CDR3 DNA reads TGCAGCGTTGCCGTGCTGGGGAATCTCCTCCGGGGCGGGCAGTACTTC. This codes for CSVAVLGNLLRGGQYF.

Only a few counts were recorded for this clonotype. The chain uses TRBV12-3 or TRBV12-4 and TRBJ2-3; 8 bases line up with TRBD1. The V segment lost 5 bases and the J segment 1 base; nucleotides outside the gene matches: 5. This CDR3 contains 15 residues. The CDR3 is CASSPGTGRTDTQYF. The CDR3 region has the DNA TGTGCCAGCAGTCCCGGGACAGGCCGCACAGATACGCAGTATTTT.